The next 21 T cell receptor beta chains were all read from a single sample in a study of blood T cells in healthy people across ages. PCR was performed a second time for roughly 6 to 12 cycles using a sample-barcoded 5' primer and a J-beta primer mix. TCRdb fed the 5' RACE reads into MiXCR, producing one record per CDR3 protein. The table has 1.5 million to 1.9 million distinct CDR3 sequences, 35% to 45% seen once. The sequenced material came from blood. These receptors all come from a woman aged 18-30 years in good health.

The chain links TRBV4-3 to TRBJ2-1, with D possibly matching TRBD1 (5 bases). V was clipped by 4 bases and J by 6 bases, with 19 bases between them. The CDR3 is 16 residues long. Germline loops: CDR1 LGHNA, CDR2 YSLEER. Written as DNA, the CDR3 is TGCGCCAGCAGCCTTCCGGCACAGGCTTGTGGCAATGAGCAGTTCTTC. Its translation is CASSLPAQACGNEQFF.

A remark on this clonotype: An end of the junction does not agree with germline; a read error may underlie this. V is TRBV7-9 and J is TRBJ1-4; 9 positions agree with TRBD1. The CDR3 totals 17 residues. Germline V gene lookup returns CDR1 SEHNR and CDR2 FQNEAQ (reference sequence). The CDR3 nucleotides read TGTGCCAGCAGCGTAGCCCATTGGACAGGGGAAGGTGAAAAACTGTTTTTT. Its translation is CASSVAHWTGEGEKLFF.

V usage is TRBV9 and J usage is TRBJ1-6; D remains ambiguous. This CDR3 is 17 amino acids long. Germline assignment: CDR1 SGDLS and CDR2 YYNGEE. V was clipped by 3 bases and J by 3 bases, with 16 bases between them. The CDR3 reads CASSERGQGDYNSPLHF. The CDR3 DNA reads TGTGCCAGCAGCGAGAGAGGTCAAGGCGACTATAATTCACCCCTCCACTTT. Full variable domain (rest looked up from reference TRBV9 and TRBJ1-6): DSGVTQTPKHLITATGQRVTLRCSPRSGDLSVYWYQQSLDQGLQFLIQYYNGEERAKGNILERFSAQQFPDLHSELNLSSLELGDSALYFCASSERGQGDYNSPLHFGNGTRLTVT.

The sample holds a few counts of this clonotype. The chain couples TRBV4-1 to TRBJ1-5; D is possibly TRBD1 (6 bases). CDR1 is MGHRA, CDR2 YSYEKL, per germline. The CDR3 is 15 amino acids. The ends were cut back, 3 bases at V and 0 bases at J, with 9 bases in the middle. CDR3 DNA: TGCGCCAGCAGCCATCAAGGGGGTAGCAATCAGCCCCAGCATTTT. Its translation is CASSHQGGSNQPQHF.

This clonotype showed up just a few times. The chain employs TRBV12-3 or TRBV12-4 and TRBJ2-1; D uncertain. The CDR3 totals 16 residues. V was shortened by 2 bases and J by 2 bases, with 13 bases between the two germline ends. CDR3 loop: CASSLTGMGTYNEQFF. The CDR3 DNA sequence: TGTGCCAGCAGTTTAACTGGGATGGGCACCTACAATGAGCAGTTCTTC.

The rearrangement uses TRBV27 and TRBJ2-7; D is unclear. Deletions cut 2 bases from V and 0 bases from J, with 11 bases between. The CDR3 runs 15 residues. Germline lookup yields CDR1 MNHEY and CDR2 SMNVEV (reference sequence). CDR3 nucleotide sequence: TGTGCCAGCAGTTTAGGACCGATGGGCTCCTACGAGCAGTACTTC. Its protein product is CASSLGPMGSYEQYF.

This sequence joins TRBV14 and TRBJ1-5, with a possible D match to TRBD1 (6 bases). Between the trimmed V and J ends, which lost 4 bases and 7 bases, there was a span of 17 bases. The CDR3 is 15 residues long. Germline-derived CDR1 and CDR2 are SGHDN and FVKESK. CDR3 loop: CASSLVTQGRQPQHF. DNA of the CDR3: TGTGCCAGCAGCCTGGTGACCCAGGGGAGGCAGCCCCAGCATTTT.

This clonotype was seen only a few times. Here the CDR3 reads CASSFGLRSSYEQYF. DNA of the CDR3: TGTGCCAGCAGCTTCGGGTTGAGAAGCTCCTACGAGCAGTACTTC. This chain connects TRBV5-6 to TRBJ2-7; D is uncertain. Trimming left V 2 bases short and J 0 bases short, with 12 bases between. Germline lookup yields CDR1 SGHDT and CDR2 YYEEEE. The CDR3 is 15 amino acids.

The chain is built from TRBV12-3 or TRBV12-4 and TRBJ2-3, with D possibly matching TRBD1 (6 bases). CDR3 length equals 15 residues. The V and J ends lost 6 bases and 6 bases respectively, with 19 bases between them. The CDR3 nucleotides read TGTGCCAGCAGAAACTGCAGGGGCAGGTGGGATACGCAGTATTTT. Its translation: CASRNCRGRWDTQYF.

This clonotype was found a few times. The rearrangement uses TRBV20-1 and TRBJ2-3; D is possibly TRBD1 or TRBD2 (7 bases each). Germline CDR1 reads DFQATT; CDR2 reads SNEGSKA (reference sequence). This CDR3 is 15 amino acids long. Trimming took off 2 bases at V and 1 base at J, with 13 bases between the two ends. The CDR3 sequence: CSARNQGGRTDTQYF. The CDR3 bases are TGCAGTGCTAGAAACCAGGGGGGGCGCACAGATACGCAGTATTTT.

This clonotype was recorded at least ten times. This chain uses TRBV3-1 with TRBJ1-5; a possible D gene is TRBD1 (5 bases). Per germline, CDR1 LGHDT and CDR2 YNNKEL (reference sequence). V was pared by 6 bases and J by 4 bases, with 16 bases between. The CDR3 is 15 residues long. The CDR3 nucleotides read TGTGCCAGCAGTCACGGGACGGGTTTTAATCAGCCCCAGCATTTT. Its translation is CASSHGTGFNQPQHF.

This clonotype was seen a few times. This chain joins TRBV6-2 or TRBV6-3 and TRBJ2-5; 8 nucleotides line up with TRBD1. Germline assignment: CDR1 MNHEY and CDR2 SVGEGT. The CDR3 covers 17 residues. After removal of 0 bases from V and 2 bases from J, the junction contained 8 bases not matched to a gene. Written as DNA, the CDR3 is TGTGCCAGCAGTTACTCTTTGGGGACAGGAACTCAAGAGACCCAGTACTTC. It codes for CASSYSLGTGTQETQYF.

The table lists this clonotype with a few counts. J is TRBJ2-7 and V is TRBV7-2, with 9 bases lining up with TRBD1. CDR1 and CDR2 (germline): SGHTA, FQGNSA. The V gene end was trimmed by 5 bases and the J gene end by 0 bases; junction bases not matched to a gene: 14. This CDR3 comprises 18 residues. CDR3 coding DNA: TGTGCCAGCAGCCCCGGGACAGGGCAATTCTACCGCTCCTACGAGCAGTACTTC. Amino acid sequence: CASSPGTGQFYRSYEQYF.

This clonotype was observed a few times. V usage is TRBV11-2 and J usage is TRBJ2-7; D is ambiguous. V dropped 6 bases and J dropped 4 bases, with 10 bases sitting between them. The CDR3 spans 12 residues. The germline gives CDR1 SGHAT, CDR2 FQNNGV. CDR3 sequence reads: CASSHLMYEQYF. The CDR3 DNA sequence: TGTGCCAGCAGTCACCTAATGTACGAGCAGTACTTC.

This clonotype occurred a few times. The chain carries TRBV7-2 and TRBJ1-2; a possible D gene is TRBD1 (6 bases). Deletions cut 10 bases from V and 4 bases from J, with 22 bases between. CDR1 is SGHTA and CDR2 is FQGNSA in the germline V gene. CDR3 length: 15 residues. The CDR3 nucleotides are TGTGCCATCTCACGTAGGGGGGGTCCTACCTATGGCTACACCTTC. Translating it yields CAISRRGGPTYGYTF.

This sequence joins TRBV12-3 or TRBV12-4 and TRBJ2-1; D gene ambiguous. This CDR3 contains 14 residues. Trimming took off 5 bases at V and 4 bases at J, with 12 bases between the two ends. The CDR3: CASSNPTLYNEQFF. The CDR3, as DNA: TGTGCCAGCAGTAATCCGACACTTTACAATGAGCAGTTCTTC.

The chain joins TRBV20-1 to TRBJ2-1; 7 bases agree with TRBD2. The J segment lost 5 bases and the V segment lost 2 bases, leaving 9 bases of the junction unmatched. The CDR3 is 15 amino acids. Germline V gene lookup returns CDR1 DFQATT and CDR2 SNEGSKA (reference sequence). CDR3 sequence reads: CSARLYGGYNNEQFF. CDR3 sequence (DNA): TGCAGTGCTAGACTGTACGGGGGGTACAACAATGAGCAGTTCTTC.

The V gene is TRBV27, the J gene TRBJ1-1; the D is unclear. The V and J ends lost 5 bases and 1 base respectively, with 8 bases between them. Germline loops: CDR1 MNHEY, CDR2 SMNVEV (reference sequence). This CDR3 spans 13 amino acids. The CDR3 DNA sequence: TGTGCCAGCAGTCCGTATTGGAACACTGAAGCTTTCTTT. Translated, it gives CASSPYWNTEAFF.

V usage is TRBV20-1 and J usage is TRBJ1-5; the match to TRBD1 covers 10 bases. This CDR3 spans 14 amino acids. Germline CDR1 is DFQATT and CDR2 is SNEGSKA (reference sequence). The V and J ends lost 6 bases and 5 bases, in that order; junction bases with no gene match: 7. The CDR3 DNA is TGCAGTGCCACAGCCGGGACAGGGGATCAGCCCCAGCATTTT. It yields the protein CSATAGTGDQPQHF.

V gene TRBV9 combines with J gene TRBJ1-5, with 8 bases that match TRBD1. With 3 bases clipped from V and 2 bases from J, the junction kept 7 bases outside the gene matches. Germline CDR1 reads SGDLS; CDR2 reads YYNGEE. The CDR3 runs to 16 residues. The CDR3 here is CASSAEDREGNQPQHF. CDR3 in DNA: TGTGCCAGCAGCGCGGAGGACAGGGAGGGCAATCAGCCCCAGCATTTT.

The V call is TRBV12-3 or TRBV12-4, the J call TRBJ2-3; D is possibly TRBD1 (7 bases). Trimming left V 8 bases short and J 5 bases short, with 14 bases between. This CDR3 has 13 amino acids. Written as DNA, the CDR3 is TGTGCCAGCGGCCGGGGGACAGAAGATACGCAGTATTTT. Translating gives CASGRGTEDTQYF.